This T cell receptor (beta chain) was observed in a study of CD8 T cells in ankylosing spondylitis. Whole-study results and caveats: Peripheral blood held disease-linked clones only at relatively low frequency, and these were CD8+. Prior literature has documented some motif variants in synovial fluid and blood from reactive arthritis.

There are many counts of this clonotype. Its antigen remains unidentified. TCRdb independently ran MiXCR on the 5' RACE reads; one entry per CDR3 protein. This table has roughly 100,000 distinct CDR3 sequences, roughly 8.3% appearing once. The sample taken for sequencing was blood, either unsorted or a sorted T cell fraction (not recorded which). This clonotype originated in a male donor with ankylosing spondylitis or in good health (not recorded which).

The CDR3 coding sequence is TGTGCCAGCAGCCAAGTGGGGCTCGGACAGCCCCAGCATTTT. Amino acid sequence: CASSQVGLGQPQHF. This chain joins TRBV3-1 and TRBJ1-5, with a possible D match to TRBD1 (5 bases). Germline loops: CDR1 LGHDT, CDR2 YNNKEL (reference sequence). V lost 1 base to trimming and J lost 7 bases, with 11 bases between them. The CDR3 length is 14 residues. The full variable domain, with the rest looked up from reference TRBV3-1 and TRBJ1-5, is DTAVSQTPKYLVTQMGNDKSIKCEQNLGHDTMYWYKQDSKKFLKIMFSYNNKELIINETVPNRFSPKSPDKAHLNLHINSLELGDSAVYFCASSQVGLGQPQHFGDGTRLSIL.